Below are 23 T cell receptor beta chains sequenced from a single sample in a study of shared clonotypes between healthy human individuals. The assay was immunoSEQ multiplex PCR, and TCRdb's table has in-frame clones only and misses some. The sample carries roughly 2.2 million clones, approximately 95% recorded once. Input material: naive CD4+ T cells from PBMCs. As to subset: CD45RA+ positively selected. These receptor sequences come from a man younger than 35 in good health. Some clones in this sample may be carry-over from other donors' samples.

V and J are TRBV11-2 and TRBJ2-2; 10 bases line up with TRBD2. The CDR3 length is 18 residues. Germline CDR1 and CDR2: SGHAT and FQNNGV. After removal of 2 bases from V and 0 bases from J, the junction contained 6 bases not matched to a gene. The CDR3, as DNA: TGTGCCAGCAGCTTATCGGTGCTAGCGGGAGCGAACACCGGGGAGCTGTTTTTT. It yields the protein CASSLSVLAGANTGELFF.

This rearrangement joins TRBV5-1 to TRBJ1-2; D remains unclear. The CDR3 runs 15 residues. Germline CDR1 reads SGHRS; CDR2 reads YFSETQ. V dropped 1 base and J dropped 2 bases, with 12 bases sitting between them. This CDR3 is CASSLSAQLNYGYTF. The CDR3 nucleotides are TGCGCCAGCAGCTTGTCTGCTCAGCTAAACTATGGCTACACCTTC.

The chain links TRBV5-1 to TRBJ1-4; 9 nucleotides line up with TRBD1. The ends lost 4 bases at V and 8 bases at J; junction bases unmatched: 3. Looked up from germline, CDR1 is SGHRS and CDR2 is YFSETQ. CDR3 size: 13 residues. The CDR3 spells CASSRDRDEKLFF. As DNA, the CDR3 is TGCGCCAGCAGCCGGGACAGGGACGAAAAACTGTTTTTT.

This chain uses TRBV7-2 with TRBJ2-2; no clear D gene. CDR1 is SGHTA, CDR2 FQGNSA, per germline. This CDR3 comprises 17 residues. The V and J ends lost 4 bases and 1 base respectively, with 16 bases between them. CDR3 in DNA: TGTGCCAGCAGCTCAGAGGCCAGCGTCGGGAACACCGGGGAGCTGTTTTTT. It is translated as CASSSEASVGNTGELFF.

The chain uses TRBV4-1 and TRBJ1-5; 11 nucleotides agree with TRBD1. V lost 0 bases to trimming and J lost 7 bases; unmatched junction nucleotides: 8. From germline, CDR1 is MGHRA and CDR2 YSYEKL. This CDR3 is built from 17 residues. The CDR3 spells CASSQDLGQGARQPQHF. The CDR3 DNA reads TGCGCCAGCAGCCAAGATCTAGGACAGGGGGCGAGACAGCCCCAGCATTTT.

This clone appeared a single time. This chain links TRBV4-3 with TRBJ2-2, with D maybe TRBD1 (6 bases). With 2 bases removed from V and 3 bases from J, the gap between germline ends came to 7 bases. Looked up from germline, CDR1 is LGHNA and CDR2 is YSLEER. This CDR3 has 14 residues. The CDR3 reads CASSQRTDTGELFF. For the CDR3, the DNA is TGCGCCAGCAGCCAACGGACAGACACCGGGGAGCTGTTTTTT.

This chain links TRBV5-8 with TRBJ1-3; 7 nucleotides match TRBD1. This CDR3 region has 15 residues. The V and J ends lost 3 bases and 0 bases, in that order; junction bases with no gene match: 3. In germline, CDR1 is SGHTS, CDR2 YDEGEE. The CDR3, as DNA: TGTGCCAGCAGCTGGGGACAGCCCTCTGGAAACACCATATATTTT. Amino acids: CASSWGQPSGNTIYF.

The chain couples TRBV28 to TRBJ1-2; TRBD1 matches 7 bases. From germline, CDR1 is MDHEN and CDR2 SYDVKM. This CDR3 spans 16 amino acids. V was clipped by 5 bases and J by 4 bases; unmatched bases: 13. Written as DNA, the CDR3 is TGTGCCAGCAGTCCTAAGCCGGGACAGAGTTCCTATGGCTACACCTTC. Encoded protein: CASSPKPGQSSYGYTF.

This chain uses TRBV28 with TRBJ2-1; TRBD1 aligns across 9 bases. Per the germline V gene, CDR1 is MDHEN and CDR2 is SYDVKM. After removal of 3 bases from V and 7 bases from J, the junction contained 16 bases not matched to a gene. CDR3 length: 18 amino acids. CDR3 residues: CASSFSPGQGKPRNEQFF. The CDR3 DNA reads TGTGCCAGCAGTTTCTCCCCGGGACAGGGAAAACCGAGGAATGAGCAGTTCTTC.

The CDR3 reads CASSTTTSGGDTQYF. The DNA of the CDR3 is TGCGCCAGCAGTACGACCACTAGCGGGGGTGATACGCAGTATTTT. The gene calls are TRBV5-1 and TRBJ2-3; 11 bases match TRBD2. Germline CDR1 is SGHRS and CDR2 is YFSETQ. V trimming: 5 bases; J trimming: 6 bases; junction bases outside the gene matches: 8. The CDR3 spans 15 residues.

The rearrangement uses TRBV5-1 and TRBJ1-3; no clear D gene. Trimming stripped 4 bases from V and 1 base from J, with 12 bases between. The CDR3 is made up of 15 amino acids. Germline assignment: CDR1 SGHRS and CDR2 YFSETQ. This chain's CDR3 is CASSREGGSGNTIYF. The CDR3 DNA reads as TGCGCCAGCAGCCGCGAGGGAGGGTCTGGAAACACCATATATTTT.

The chain joins TRBV19 to TRBJ1-3; D is ambiguous. Looked up from germline, CDR1 is LNHDA and CDR2 is SQIVND (reference sequence). The CDR3 is made up of 15 amino acids. Trimming cost V 2 bases and J 2 bases, with 10 bases left between them. CDR3 DNA: TGTGCCAGTAGTATATCCCCGGGTCCTGGAAACACCATATATTTT. It yields the protein CASSISPGPGNTIYF.

Only a few counts were recorded for this clone. The V call is TRBV30, the J call TRBJ1-1; 9 bases fit TRBD1. The CDR3 runs to 13 residues. Germline CDR1 and CDR2: GTSNPN and SVGIG (reference sequence). Unmatched junction bases numbered 4, after V lost 4 bases and J lost 4 bases. CDR3 amino acids: CAWNRGHVTEAFF. The CDR3 DNA sequence: TGTGCCTGGAACAGGGGGCACGTCACTGAAGCTTTCTTT.

The CDR3 loop reads CAWYKTLGGVGTQYF. CDR3 coding DNA: TGTGCCTGGTACAAAACTTTGGGGGGCGTAGGGACCCAGTACTTC. V usage is TRBV30 and J usage is TRBJ2-5, with D perhaps being TRBD1 or TRBD2 (6 bases each). The CDR3 is made up of 15 amino acids. V was shortened by 5 bases and J by 7 bases, with 23 bases between the two germline ends. CDR1 GTSNPN and CDR2 SVGIG come from the germline V gene (reference sequence). The whole variable domain, filled in from reference TRBV30 and TRBJ2-5, reads SQTIHQWPATLVQPVGSPLSLECTVEGTSNPNLYWYRQAAGRGLQLLFYSVGIGQISSEVPQNLSASRPQDRQFILSSKKLLLSDSGFYLCAWYKTLGGVGTQYFGPGTRLLVL.

V is TRBV27 and J is TRBJ2-2, with TRBD2 matching over 7 bases. Germline CDR1 is MNHEY and CDR2 is SMNVEV (reference sequence). The CDR3 runs to 16 residues. Unmatched junction bases numbered 12, after V lost 5 bases and J lost 6 bases. The CDR3 reads CASSGVLRERSGELFF. CDR3 sequence (DNA): TGTGCCAGCAGTGGGGTTTTGCGGGAGCGGTCCGGGGAGCTGTTTTTT.

A word on this clone: The sample contains more than one DNA sequence encoding this CDR3. The DNA for the CDR3 is TGTGCCAGCAGTTTGCCGGGAGGTCCGTACGAGCAGTACTTC. Its translation: CASSLPGGPYEQYF. The J gene is TRBJ2-7, the V gene TRBV28; TRBD2 matches at 7 bases. The CDR3 has 14 residues. The V gene's germline CDR1 is MDHEN and CDR2 SYDVKM. The J segment lost 4 bases and the V segment lost 3 bases, leaving 6 bases of the junction unmatched.

The chain couples TRBV6-5 to TRBJ2-5; weak D call: TRBD1 (6 bases). In germline, CDR1 is MNHEY, CDR2 SVGAGI. V lost 0 bases, J lost 9 bases, and 11 bases lay in between. The CDR3 is 13 amino acids. The DNA of the CDR3 is TGTGCCAGCAGTTACTCGAGATCAGGGGCCCAGTACTTC. This translates into CASSYSRSGAQYF.

This chain connects TRBV15 to TRBJ1-1; D unclear. CDR1 is LNHNV, CDR2 YYDKDF, per germline (reference sequence). Trimming removed 5 bases from V and 5 bases from J, with 12 bases in between. The CDR3 is 13 residues long. The CDR3 spells CATSVGRGTEAFF. In nucleotides, the CDR3 is TGTGCCACCAGCGTAGGGAGAGGGACTGAAGCTTTCTTT.

This chain joins TRBV20-1 and TRBJ1-2; TRBD1 is a possible D gene (5 bases). The CDR3 extends over 11 amino acids. Trimming took off 6 bases at V and 8 bases at J, with 13 bases between the two ends. Per the germline V gene, CDR1 is DFQATT and CDR2 is SNEGSKA (reference sequence). The DNA of the CDR3 is TGCAGTGCAGGGGCCGGGCAAGGCTACACCTTC. Protein product: CSAGAGQGYTF.

CDR3 residues: CASRRGQLETQYF. Written as DNA, the CDR3 is TGTGCCAGCAGGCGGGGACAGTTGGAGACCCAGTACTTC. The rearrangement links TRBV7-9 to TRBJ2-5, with D maybe TRBD1 (7 bases). Germline V gene sequence: CDR1 SEHNR, CDR2 FQNEAQ (reference sequence). The germline V and J ends were trimmed by 6 bases and 5 bases, with 13 bases remaining between them. The CDR3 consists of 13 residues.

The chain carries TRBV2 and TRBJ2-2; 9 nucleotides align to TRBD1. The CDR3 spans 16 residues. The germline V gene encodes CDR1 SNHLY and CDR2 FYNNEI. The junction had 5 bases not matched to a gene; V was cut back by 6 bases and J by 0 bases. CDR3 in amino acids: CASSGQGISNTGELFF. The CDR3 DNA follows: TGTGCCAGCAGCGGACAGGGGATATCGAACACCGGGGAGCTGTTTTTT. Variable domain in full (rest from reference TRBV2 and TRBJ2-2): EPEVTQTPSHQVTQMGQEVILRCVPISNHLYFYWYRQILGQKVEFLVSFYNNEISEKSEIFDDQFSVERPDGSNFTLKIRSTKLEDSAMYFCASSGQGISNTGELFFGEGSRLTVL.

This clone has just one count. The rearrangement joins TRBV7-9 to TRBJ1-3, with D hard to call. CDR3 size: 14 residues. Germline CDR1 SEHNR, CDR2 FQNEAQ (reference sequence). Trimming took off 5 bases at V and 3 bases at J, with 11 bases between the two ends. The CDR3 coding sequence is TGTGCCAGCAGCGCCCGGCGGCTTGGAAACACCATATATTTT. Translated: CASSARRLGNTIYF.

The chain couples TRBV30 to TRBJ1-3; the D is unclear. The germline V gene has CDR1 GTSNPN and CDR2 SVGIG (reference sequence). V dropped 3 bases and J dropped 0 bases, with 6 bases sitting between them. There are 13 residues in the CDR3. CDR3 in amino acids: CAWRFPSGNTIYF. The CDR3 DNA follows: TGTGCCTGGAGATTTCCCTCTGGAAACACCATATATTTT.